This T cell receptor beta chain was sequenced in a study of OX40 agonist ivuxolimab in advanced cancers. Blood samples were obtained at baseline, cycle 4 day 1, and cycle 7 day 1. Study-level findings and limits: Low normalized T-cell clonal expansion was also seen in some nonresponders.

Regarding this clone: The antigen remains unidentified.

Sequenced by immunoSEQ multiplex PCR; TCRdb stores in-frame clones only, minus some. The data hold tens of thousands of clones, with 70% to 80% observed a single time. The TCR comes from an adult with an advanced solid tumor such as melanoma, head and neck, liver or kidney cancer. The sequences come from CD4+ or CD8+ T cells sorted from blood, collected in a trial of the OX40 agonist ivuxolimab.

The CDR3 reads CASSFLRGNTEAFF. In DNA, the CDR3 is TGTGCCAGCAGCTTTTTACGCGGAAACACTGAAGCTTTCTTT. The chain combines TRBV28 with TRBJ1-1, with D unresolved. The CDR3 is 14 amino acids. V lost 6 bases to trimming and J lost 2 bases, with 13 bases between them. Germline V gene data show CDR1 as MDHEN and CDR2 as SYDVKM.